This T cell receptor (beta chain) derives from a study of CD8+ T cells in alopecia areata. The sample's treatment: oral pan-JAK inhibitor, 5-10 mg twice daily. The sequencing template was cDNA reverse transcribed from extracted RNA. The assay was immunoSEQ multiplex PCR, and TCRdb's table has in-frame clones only and misses some. The data contain roughly 100,000 clones, about nine tenths of them seen just once; the ten biggest clones take up over 8.5%. V lost 0 bases to trimming and J lost 5 bases, with 17 bases between them. This CDR3 is built from 18 residues. The sequence was collected from a human donor with alopecia areata. The starting material was CD8+ T cells sorted from blood, obtained at roughly week 30, from a patient treated with tofacitinib. V is TRBV23-1 and J is TRBJ1-6; no reliable D call. TRBV23-1 is treated as an ORF (open reading frame) with a function not yet certain. This CDR3 is CASSQSQAGPDHNSPLHF. The CDR3 nucleotides are TGCGCCAGCAGTCAATCCCAGGCCGGCCCAGACCATAATTCACCCCTCCACTTT.